Listed below are T cell receptor beta chains from one sample, sequenced in a study of identical twins. TCRdb reanalysed the 5' RACE reads using MiXCR and keeps one entry per CDR3 protein. The table shows some 570,000 distinct CDR3 sequences, with approximately 20% occurring only once. These data also featured in a second study, about yellow fever vaccine responses in identical twins.

Sequencing used CD4+ T cells sorted from blood. These receptors all come from a young woman in good health. Both conserved end residues are part of each CDR3. The D gene is left open where the match is weak. Clone size appears in some rows only: once, few, many, or a class for an expanded clone.

>-|-|TRBV20-1|TRBJ2-3
CSANGAVLSTDTQYF
TGCAGTGCTAATGGTGCAGTACTTAGCACAGATACGCAGTATTTT
>many|TRBD1|TRBV28|TRBJ1-1
CASRGGLNTEAFF
TGTGCCAGTCGAGGGGGCTTGAACACTGAAGCTTTCTTT
>few|-|TRBV5-1|TRBJ2-1
CASSPSPGNEQFF
TGCGCCAGCAGCCCTTCCCCGGGGAATGAGCAGTTCTTC
>-|-|TRBV7-3|TRBJ2-2
CASSFGQDTGELFF
TGTGCCAGCAGCTTTGGGCAGGACACCGGGGAGCTGTTTTTT
>-|-|TRBV6-5|TRBJ2-3
CASSYVEGSTDTQYF
TGTGCCAGCAGTTACGTAGAGGGTAGCACAGATACGCAGTATTTT
>-|TRBD2|TRBV20-1|TRBJ2-3
CSASLAGVPDTQYF
TGCAGTGCTAGTCTAGCGGGAGTTCCAGATACGCAGTATTTT
>few|-|TRBV20-1|TRBJ1-2
CSARPQGPDYGYTF
TGCAGTGCTAGACCGCAGGGGCCCGACTATGGCTACACCTTC
>few|TRBD2|TRBV28|TRBJ2-7
CASSGAGGYEQYF
TGTGCCAGCAGTGGCGCGGGGGGCTACGAGCAGTACTTC
>-|-|TRBV27|TRBJ1-1
CASRHWGENTEAFF
TGTGCCAGCAGGCACTGGGGCGAGAACACTGAAGCTTTCTTT
>many|-|TRBV28|TRBJ2-1
CASSPPGLYNEQFF
TGTGCCAGCAGTCCCCCCGGACTCTACAATGAGCAGTTCTTC
>many|TRBD2|TRBV12-3/TRBV12-4|TRBJ2-1
CASSRSGGNEQFF
TGTGCCAGCAGCCGTAGCGGGGGCAATGAGCAGTTCTTC
>-|-|TRBV27|TRBJ1-1
CASKAVGGNTEAFF
TGTGCCAGCAAGGCGGTCGGAGGTAACACTGAAGCTTTCTTT
>few|-|TRBV5-1|TRBJ1-2
CASSFDRLYGYTF
TGCGCCAGCAGCTTCGACCGGCTCTATGGCTACACCTTC
>-|-|TRBV4-1|TRBJ2-5
CASSQGPGGTQYF
TGCGCCAGCAGCCAGGGCCCCGGGGGGACCCAGTACTTC
>few|-|TRBV10-3|TRBJ2-1
CSTGTLVGNEQFF
TGTTCCACCGGGACCCTAGTGGGCAATGAGCAGTTCTTC
>-|TRBD1|TRBV6-1|TRBJ2-1
CASTLGTGGRNEQFF
TGTGCCAGCACCTTAGGGACAGGGGGACGCAATGAGCAGTTCTTC
>few|-|TRBV28|TRBJ1-2
CASRPQQGNYGYTF
TGTGCCAGCAGACCGCAACAGGGAAACTATGGCTACACCTTC
>-|-|TRBV12-3/TRBV12-4|TRBJ1-2
CASSLRWGGTNYGYTF
TGTGCCAGCAGTTTACGGTGGGGGGGCACCAACTATGGCTACACCTTC
>many|-|TRBV20-1|TRBJ2-7
CSASGPYEQYF
TGCAGTGCTAGCGGCCCCTACGAGCAGTACTTC
>-|-|TRBV5-1|TRBJ2-7
CASSLALARTAYEQYF
TGCGCCAGCAGCTTGGCCCTTGCCAGAACAGCATACGAGCAGTACTTC
>-|-|TRBV5-1|TRBJ2-2
CACGQGLNTGELFF
TGCGCCTGCGGGCAGGGATTAAACACCGGGGAGCTGTTTTTT
>few|-|TRBV5-1|TRBJ2-1
CASSLVAGQAFNEQFF
TGCGCCAGCAGCTTGGTAGCGGGACAGGCATTTAATGAGCAGTTCTTC
>-|-|TRBV10-3|TRBJ2-3
CAIRAGKPTDTQYF
TGTGCCATCAGGGCAGGGAAGCCCACAGATACGCAGTATTTT
>-|-|TRBV7-9|TRBJ2-3
CASSHWVVFTDTQYF
TGTGCCAGCAGCCACTGGGTGGTATTTACAGATACGCAGTATTTT